Below, 11 T cell receptor beta chains from the same sample are listed, as sequenced in a study of CD8 T cells in ankylosing spondylitis. TCRdb redid the calling of the 5' RACE reads with MiXCR, one entry per CDR3 protein. The data show some 240,000 distinct CDR3 sequences, with 15% to 20% seen just once and around 30% held by the top ten. The sequencing input was blood, either unsorted or a sorted T cell fraction (not recorded which). All receptors come from a male donor with ankylosing spondylitis or in good health (not recorded which).

This clonotype was observed at least ten times. It is likely a read error, because the conserved phenylalanine at the end of the CDR3 is missing. V usage is TRBV20-1 and J usage is TRBJ2-7; TRBD2 matches 9 bases. CDR3 size: 18 residues. V shed 1 base, J shed 3 bases, and the junction held 16 bases outside the gene matches. Germline V CDR1 and CDR2: DFQATT, SNEGSKA (reference sequence). The DNA for the CDR3 is TGCAGTGCTAGAGTCTTAGCGGGAGTTGGAGTAGCGGGCTACGAGCAGTACCTC. Translated: CSARVLAGVGVAGYEQYL.

This clonotype was seen many times. This chain uses TRBV29-1 with TRBJ2-7; TRBD2 matches at 10 bases. The CDR3 runs 13 residues. Germline values: CDR1 SQVTM, CDR2 ANQGSEA. Trimming at V came to 6 bases and at J to 4 bases, leaving 6 bases not matched to a gene. CDR3 amino acids: CSVRSGRTYEQYF. The DNA of the CDR3 is TGCAGCGTCCGTAGCGGGAGGACATACGAGCAGTACTTC.

With regard to this clonotype: Germline and junction disagree at one end, which may indicate a read error. V usage is TRBV4-2 and J usage is TRBJ2-7; either TRBD1 or TRBD2 may fit D (5 bases each). CDR1 and CDR2 from the germline V gene are LGHNA and YNFKEQ. The CDR3 extends over 13 amino acids. The CDR3, as DNA: TGTGCCAGCCGCCACGGGGCTACCTACGAGCAGTACTTC. The encoded protein is CASRHGATYEQYF.

The chain couples TRBV27 to TRBJ1-2; the D is unclear. The germline V gene encodes CDR1 MNHEY and CDR2 SMNVEV (reference sequence). This CDR3 is built from 13 residues. V was shortened by 6 bases and J by 6 bases, with 14 bases between the two germline ends. CDR3 protein: CASSRVYGNGYTF. As DNA, the CDR3 is TGTGCCAGCAGCCGAGTGTACGGGAATGGCTACACCTTC.

V usage is TRBV7-2 and J usage is TRBJ2-2, with a tentative D call TRBD2 (6 bases). V was clipped by 2 bases and J by 4 bases, with 14 bases between them. The CDR3 length is 16 residues. CDR1 and CDR2 from the germline V gene are SGHTA and FQGNSA. The CDR3 nucleotides read TGTGCCAGCAGCTTAATACTGGGGGGTAGCACCGGGGAGCTGTTTTTT. Translated, it gives CASSLILGGSTGELFF.

This clonotype was seen a handful of times. CDR3 DNA sequence: TGTGCCAGCAGCTTAGGAGAGCTAGCGGGGATCACAGATACGCAGTATTTT. Protein: CASSLGELAGITDTQYF. V usage is TRBV7-6 and J usage is TRBJ2-3, with TRBD2 identical over 9 bases. Germline lookup yields CDR1 SGHVS and CDR2 FNYEAQ. With V trimmed by 1 base and J by 2 bases, 7 bases remained unmatched. CDR3 size: 17 residues.

On this clonotype: A much larger clone lies a single base off, so this may be a read error. The chain recombines TRBV4-2 with TRBJ2-7; D possibly corresponds to TRBD1 (5 bases). Germline lookup yields CDR1 LGHNA and CDR2 YNFKEQ. The CDR3 extends over 15 amino acids. V was shortened by 1 base and J by 0 bases, with 10 bases between the two germline ends. The CDR3 spells CASSQGATVSYEQYF. CDR3 in DNA: TGTGCCAGCAGCCAAGGTGCGACAGTCTCCTACGAGCAGTACTTC.

The sample holds a few counts of this clonotype. The chain uses TRBV29-1 and TRBJ1-2; D is perhaps TRBD1 (5 bases). V was pared by 1 base and J by 1 base, with 10 bases between. Germline V gene data show CDR1 as SQVTM and CDR2 as ANQGSEA. The CDR3 runs 14 residues. In DNA form, the CDR3 reads TGCAGCGTTGAAGCCCACGACAGTAACTATGGCTACACCTTC. This sequence encodes CSVEAHDSNYGYTF.

The genes are TRBV6-2 or TRBV6-3 and TRBJ2-7; a possible D gene is TRBD1 (6 bases). Germline V gene lookup returns CDR1 MNHEY and CDR2 SVGEGT. Trimming shortened V by 3 bases and J by 0 bases, and 15 bases separated the two germline ends. The CDR3 has 16 amino acids. The CDR3 DNA reads TGTGCCAGCAGTTATGAGGTACAGGGATACTCCTACGAGCAGTACTTC. It specifies CASSYEVQGYSYEQYF.

This clonotype was seen only a few times. V is TRBV7-9 and J is TRBJ2-4; D gene uncertain. Germline loops: CDR1 SEHNR, CDR2 FQNEAQ (reference sequence). This CDR3 is 13 amino acids long. The V and J ends lost 5 bases and 9 bases respectively, with 14 bases between them. CDR3 sequence (DNA): TGTGCCAGCAGCCCGAGGCAGGATGGCATTCAGTACTTC. Translated: CASSPRQDGIQYF.

This sequence joins TRBV29-1 and TRBJ2-5, with no clear D. The V end was cut by 0 bases, the J end by 5 bases, with 10 bases between. The CDR3 is 13 amino acids. The germline gives CDR1 SQVTM, CDR2 ANQGSEA. The CDR3 protein is CSVEELVWETQYF. For the CDR3, the DNA is TGCAGCGTTGAAGAGCTAGTGTGGGAGACCCAGTACTTC.